This T cell receptor (beta chain) was retrieved from a study of blood T cell repertoires in COVID-19. Study information: T cells, B-cell-depleted T cells, or PBMCs provided the cDNA or gDNA that served as material.

The CDR3 length is 14 residues. Per the germline V gene, CDR1 is DFQATT and CDR2 is SNEGSKA (reference sequence). Trimming took 3 bases from V and 1 from J, leaving 12 bases between them. The table came from immunoSEQ multiplex PCR; TCRdb's copy has only in-frame clones and leaves some out. The sample shows some 180,000 clones, about nine tenths of them seen only once. The source material was peripheral blood. The genes are TRBV20-1 and TRBJ1-1; no reliable D call. This clonotype originated in a man aged 40-50 years with acute or convalescent COVID-19. The CDR3 protein is CSASKSQANTEAFF. CDR3 nucleotides: TGCAGTGCTAGTAAGTCTCAGGCGAACACTGAAGCTTTCTTT.